The 20 T cell receptor beta chains listed next were all sequenced from one sample in a study of tissue T cells after allogeneic stem cell transplantation. Here immunoSEQ multiplex PCR was the method, and the copy in TCRdb shows in-frame clones only, minus some. The sample lists more than 8,000 clones, roughly three fifths occurring once. This specimen was tissue from the jejunum, taken at autopsy. The receptor source for this set is a female donor aged 60 or older with lung cancer.

The V and J genes are TRBV4-2 and TRBJ2-7; D gene unclear. The CDR3 runs 14 residues. Trimming left V 0 bases short and J 3 bases short, with 9 bases between. Germline CDR1 LGHNA, CDR2 YNFKEQ. The CDR3, as DNA: TGTGCCAGCAGCCAAGATGGTCTCAGCTACGAGCAGTACTTC. Its protein is CASSQDGLSYEQYF.

Judged by abundance, this clone is large (0.1 to 1%). This rearrangement joins TRBV2 to TRBJ1-5, with 9 bases lining up with TRBD1. The germline V gene has CDR1 SNHLY and CDR2 FYNNEI. The CDR3 totals 14 residues. V lost 7 bases, J lost 6 bases, and 7 bases stayed unmatched. CDR3: CASNPQGAGQPQHF. The CDR3 DNA is TGTGCCAGCAACCCACAGGGGGCTGGTCAGCCCCAGCATTTT.

The CDR3, as DNA: TGTGCCAGCAGTCCGCGGGAGGGGTCTACCTATGGCTACACCTTC. Its protein product is CASSPREGSTYGYTF. This chain joins TRBV6-5 and TRBJ1-2; TRBD1 is a possible D gene (5 bases). Germline V CDR1 and CDR2: MNHEY, SVGAGI. The CDR3 is 15 amino acids. Deletions cut 5 bases from V and 4 bases from J, with 17 bases between.

This clone was observed a handful of times. This may be a read error: a much more frequent sequence differs by one nucleotide. CDR3 in DNA: TGTGCCAGCAGCCTAAACACTGAAGCTTTCTTT. Translating gives CASSLNTEAFF. The rearrangement joins TRBV3-1 (or the pseudogene TRBV3-2) to TRBJ1-1; D gene ambiguous. The germline V gene has CDR1 LGHDT and CDR2 YNNKEL (reference sequence). This CDR3 region has 11 residues. The V gene lost 4 bases and the J gene lost 2 bases, with 2 bases spanning the gap.

The CDR3 protein is CSVRDGGNEQYF. The CDR3 DNA follows: TGCAGCGTTCGAGACGGGGGAAACGAGCAGTACTTC. The J gene is TRBJ2-7, the V gene TRBV29-1; D is possibly TRBD2 (6 bases). This CDR3 is 12 amino acids long. The V and J ends lost 5 bases and 5 bases respectively, with 13 bases between them. The germline CDR1 and CDR2 sequences are SQVTM and ANQGSEA.

The chain combines TRBV27 with TRBJ2-5; 9 nucleotides line up with TRBD1. Germline V gene sequence: CDR1 MNHEY, CDR2 SMNVEV (reference sequence). The CDR3 extends over 15 amino acids. V lost 3 bases to trimming and J lost 7 bases; unmatched junction nucleotides: 9. The CDR3 nucleotides read TGTGCCAGCAGTTTCAGACAGGGGGGTCTTGGGACCCAGTACTTC. Its translation is CASSFRQGGLGTQYF.

This clone was recorded a few times. The chain uses TRBV3-1 (or the pseudogene TRBV3-2) and TRBJ1-2, with 8 bases aligning to TRBD1. The V gene's germline CDR1 is LGHDT and CDR2 YNNKEL (reference sequence). The CDR3 covers 14 residues. V shed 3 bases and J 4 bases; nucleotides not matched to a gene: 4. CDR3 sequence (DNA): TGTGCCAGCAGCCACGACAGGGGTGGCTATGGCTACACCTTC. Its protein is CASSHDRGGYGYTF.

V is TRBV12-3 or TRBV12-4 and J is TRBJ2-1; TRBD1 agrees at 8 bases. V lost 3 bases and J lost 15; bases outside the gene matches: 7. The CDR3 is made up of 12 amino acids. Written as DNA, the CDR3 is TGTGCCAGCAGTTTTTCGACAGGGGATTTGTTCTTC. Encoded protein: CASSFSTGDLFF.

The chain is built from TRBV6-5 and TRBJ1-2; no reliable D call. CDR1 MNHEY and CDR2 SVGAGI come from the germline V gene. V lost 10 bases and J 2 bases, leaving 20 bases between the germline ends. The CDR3 consists of 15 residues. CDR3 in DNA: TGTGCCACATCAGACTGGAGCCTTCCCAACTATGGCTACACCTTC. It specifies CATSDWSLPNYGYTF.

This clone was observed a few times. The CDR3 loop reads CASSLGHWELFF. CDR3 sequence (DNA): TGTGCCAGCAGTTTGGGACACTGGGAGCTGTTTTTT. The genes are TRBV12-3 or TRBV12-4 and TRBJ2-2, with D possibly TRBD1 on 6 matching bases. V lost 3 bases to trimming and J lost 9 bases, with 8 bases between them. This CDR3 contains 12 residues.

The chain couples TRBV19 to TRBJ1-1; 7 nucleotides match TRBD1. This CDR3 contains 15 residues. Germline lookup yields CDR1 LNHDA and CDR2 SQIVND (reference sequence). Trimming took 3 bases from V and 6 from J; bases not matched to a gene: 10. DNA for the CDR3: TGTGCCAGTAGTATTGCCTCGGCCCAGGGGGCTGAAGCTTTCTTT. Translating it yields CASSIASAQGAEAFF. Using reference TRBV19 and TRBJ1-1 for the parts outside the CDR3, the full variable domain is DGGITQSPKYLFRKEGQNVTLSCEQNLNHDAMYWYRQDPGQGLRLIYYSQIVNDFQKGDIAEGYSVSREKKESFPLTVTSAQKNPTAFYLCASSIASAQGAEAFFGQGTRLTVV.

On this clone itself: This same CDR3 is encoded by further DNA sequences in the sample. The CDR3 DNA sequence: TGTGCCAGCAGCCCGGGACAGGGGTATGGCTACACCTTC. Protein sequence: CASSPGQGYGYTF. This sequence joins TRBV7-2 and TRBJ1-2; TRBD1 aligns across 10 bases. Trimming took 5 bases from V and 5 from J; bases not matched to a gene: 2. This CDR3 contains 13 residues. Germline CDR1 reads SGHTA; CDR2 reads FQGNSA.

The chain has TRBV9 and TRBJ1-2; 7 bases line up with TRBD1. The CDR3 length is 15 residues. With 2 bases clipped from V and 2 bases from J, the junction kept 6 bases outside the gene matches. The germline V gene encodes CDR1 SGDLS and CDR2 YYNGEE. The CDR3 sequence is CASSVGTEVNYGYTF. The CDR3 DNA is TGTGCCAGCAGCGTTGGGACAGAAGTAAACTATGGCTACACCTTC.

J is TRBJ2-2 and V is TRBV5-6; 9 nucleotides match TRBD2. This CDR3 spans 18 amino acids. V was pared by 2 bases and J by 4 bases, with 12 bases of the junction left unmatched. Germline CDR1 and CDR2: SGHDT and YYEEEE. CDR3 in DNA: TGTGCCAGCAGCTTCACTCCCGGTAGCGGGGGTACCACCGGGGAGCTGTTTTTT. Protein product: CASSFTPGSGGTTGELFF. Looking up the rest from reference TRBV5-6 and TRBJ2-2 gives the full variable domain: DAGVTQSPTHLIKTRGQQVTLRCSPKSGHDTVSWYQQALGQGPQFIFQYYEEEERQRGNFPDRFSGHQFPNYSSELNVNALLLGDSALYLCASSFTPGSGGTTGELFFGEGSRLTVL.

The table lists this clone with a count of one. The rearrangement joins TRBV15 to TRBJ2-5; 9 bases fit TRBD1. This CDR3 region has 14 residues. After removal of 5 bases from V and 4 bases from J, the junction contained 5 bases not matched to a gene. The germline CDR1 and CDR2 sequences are LNHNV and YYDKDF (reference sequence). This CDR3 is CATSPNRGRETQYF. CDR3 in DNA: TGTGCCACCAGCCCGAACAGGGGGCGAGAGACCCAGTACTTC.

This clone was counted only a few times. Other DNA variants within this sample encode the same CDR3. The rearrangement uses TRBV7-8 and TRBJ2-7; D is undetermined. Germline CDR1 is SGHVS and CDR2 is FQNEAQ. The V and J ends lost 3 bases and 0 bases respectively, with 9 bases between them. The CDR3 has 14 amino acids. DNA of the CDR3: TGTGCCAGCAGCTTTAGGCGGAACTCCTACGAGCAGTACTTC. It encodes CASSFRRNSYEQYF.

The rearrangement uses TRBV6-1 and TRBJ1-2; 8 bases are a match to TRBD1. The V gene end was trimmed by 7 bases and the J gene end by 7 bases; junction bases not matched to a gene: 11. This CDR3 spans 14 amino acids. The germline CDR1 and CDR2 sequences are MNHNS and SASEGT. The CDR3 DNA sequence: TGTGCCAGCACCTACGGGGGCAGGGGGCCTGGCTACACCTTC. Translating gives CASTYGGRGPGYTF.

In its sample, this clone is medium-sized. The chain uses TRBV6-1 and TRBJ2-7; 7 bases line up with TRBD2. Per germline, CDR1 MNHNS and CDR2 SASEGT. After removal of 2 bases from V and 6 bases from J, the junction contained 4 bases not matched to a gene. CDR3 size: 13 residues. CDR3 DNA sequence: TGTGCCAGCAGTGAAACGGGGGGACCCGAGCAGTACTTC. Translating gives CASSETGGPEQYF.

This clone was seen just once. V usage is TRBV20-1 and J usage is TRBJ2-1; 12 nucleotides match TRBD2. The CDR3 consists of 17 residues. Germline values: CDR1 DFQATT, CDR2 SNEGSKA (reference sequence). J lost 5 bases, V lost 3 bases, and 11 bases had no gene match. The CDR3 bases are TGCAGTGCTAGTAGTCTAGCGGGGGGGCCGAGCAACAATGAGCAGTTCTTC. Residues: CSASSLAGGPSNNEQFF.

The chain combines TRBV5-6 with TRBJ2-3, with a weak D call TRBD1 (5 bases). The CDR3 covers 15 residues. Trimming pared 0 bases from V and 0 bases from J, leaving 8 bases between. Per germline, CDR1 SGHDT and CDR2 YYEEEE. This CDR3 reads CASSLGQRSTDTQYF. DNA of the CDR3: TGTGCCAGCAGCTTGGGACAGAGAAGCACAGATACGCAGTATTTT.